This entry lists 32 T cell receptor beta chains sequenced from one sample in a study of Ad26.COV2.S vaccination and SARS-CoV-2 variants. Documented treatment: roughly 18 received Ad26.COV2.S at low or high dose, single or two shots; about 5 received placebo; per-sample allocation not given. Specimens were obtained on day 63 following the first vaccine or placebo injection. Repertoires were generated with immunoSEQ multiplex PCR, while TCRdb's copy carries only in-frame clones and drops some. The data contain around 420,000 clones, roughly 90% of them singletons. The sequenced sample was peripheral blood, obtained in a trial of Ad26.COV2.S vaccine versus placebo. The receptors derive from a person aged 18-65 years who received the Ad26.COV2.S COVID-19 vaccine or a placebo.

This clone was seen only a few times. The CDR3 here is CASSLDRGASTGELFF. CDR3 DNA sequence: TGTGCCAGCAGCTTGGACCGGGGGGCATCCACCGGGGAGCTGTTTTTT. The gene calls are TRBV11-2 and TRBJ2-2, with D possibly matching TRBD2 (7 bases). The CDR3 runs 16 residues. The germline V and J ends were trimmed by 3 bases and 4 bases, with 15 bases remaining between them. The germline gives CDR1 SGHAT, CDR2 FQNNGV. The full variable domain, with the rest looked up from reference TRBV11-2 and TRBJ2-2, is EAGVAQSPRYKIIEKRQSVAFWCNPISGHATLYWYQQILGQGPKLLIQFQNNGVVDDSQLPKDRFSAERLKGVDSTLKIQPAKLEDSAVYLCASSLDRGASTGELFFGEGSRLTVL.

In nucleotides, the CDR3 is TGTGCCAGCAGCAACGGGGACAGGGGTCCCTACACCTTC. Amino acid sequence: CASSNGDRGPYTF. This sequence joins TRBV7-9 and TRBJ1-2; the match to TRBD1 covers 10 bases. Germline values: CDR1 SEHNR, CDR2 FQNEAQ (reference sequence). The CDR3 has 13 amino acids. The V and J ends lost 5 bases and 10 bases, in that order; junction bases with no gene match: 7. Looking up the rest from reference TRBV7-9 and TRBJ1-2 gives the full variable domain: DTGVSQNPRHKITKRGQNVTFRCDPISEHNRLYWYRQTLGQGPEFLTYFQNEAQLEKSRLLSDRFSAERPKGSFSTLEIQRTEQGDSAMYLCASSNGDRGPYTFGSGTRLTVV.

The chain recombines TRBV6-4 with TRBJ2-1; D possibly uses TRBD1 or TRBD2 (6 bases each). From germline, CDR1 is MRHNA and CDR2 SNTAGT. The CDR3 sequence is 15 residues long. V dropped 0 bases and J dropped 8 bases, with 14 bases sitting between them. CDR3 in DNA: TGTGCCAGCAGTGACTCGACGGGGGCTGGGGATGAGCAGTTCTTC. Translated, it gives CASSDSTGAGDEQFF.

The chain employs TRBV11-2 and TRBJ1-3; the D is unclear. In germline, CDR1 is SGHAT, CDR2 FQNNGV. The CDR3 totals 12 residues. Trimming removed 2 bases from V and 2 bases from J, with 1 base in between. This chain's CDR3 is CASSLPGNTIYF. As DNA, the CDR3 is TGTGCCAGCAGCTTACCTGGAAACACCATATATTTT.

The chain is built from TRBV27 and TRBJ2-3; no reliable D call. The CDR3 covers 13 residues. Germline loops: CDR1 MNHEY, CDR2 SMNVEV (reference sequence). V lost 5 bases and J 3 bases, leaving 9 bases between the germline ends. The CDR3 sequence: CASSPRRTDTQYF. CDR3 DNA sequence: TGTGCCAGCAGTCCCCGACGGACAGATACGCAGTATTTT.

The chain uses TRBV7-9 and TRBJ2-7; 9 nucleotides line up with TRBD2. The CDR3 is 14 residues long. Germline CDR1 is SEHNR and CDR2 is FQNEAQ (reference sequence). Losses at the gene ends were 2 bases for V and 7 bases for J; bases not matched to a gene: 6. This chain's CDR3 is CASSLLAGLEEQYF. The DNA for the CDR3 is TGTGCCAGCAGCTTACTAGCGGGGTTGGAGGAGCAGTACTTC.

This sequence joins TRBV5-6 and TRBJ1-1; D ambiguous. Trimming removed 2 bases at V and 0 bases at J, with 5 bases between. This CDR3 contains 13 residues. The germline V gene has CDR1 SGHDT and CDR2 YYEEEE. In nucleotides, the CDR3 is TGTGCCAGCAGCTTAAATGTGAACACTGAAGCTTTCTTT. It codes for CASSLNVNTEAFF.

The chain has TRBV5-5 and TRBJ2-1; TRBD2 agrees at 10 bases. This CDR3 region has 16 residues. V was pared by 7 bases and J by 6 bases, with 13 bases of the junction left unmatched. Looked up from germline, CDR1 is SGHKS and CDR2 is YYEKEE (reference sequence). CDR3 nucleotides: TGTGCCAGCTACGCTAGCGGGGGAGTCCCTACCAATGAGCAGTTCTTC. Protein product: CASYASGGVPTNEQFF.

In DNA form, the CDR3 reads TGCAGCGTTGAGGTAGGGGGCGCAGACTATGGCTACACCTTC. It translates to CSVEVGGADYGYTF. The chain carries TRBV29-1 and TRBJ1-2, with 7 bases fitting TRBD1. The V gene's germline CDR1 is SQVTM and CDR2 ANQGSEA. The CDR3 totals 14 residues. V dropped 3 bases and J dropped 3; count of bases not matched to a gene: 7.

The gene calls are TRBV5-6 and TRBJ2-6; 7 bases agree with TRBD1. There are 19 residues in the CDR3. The trim removed 2 bases at V and 0 bases at J, leaving 11 bases unmatched. Germline V gene sequence: CDR1 SGHDT, CDR2 YYEEEE. The CDR3 sequence: CASSLGTAIGGSGANVLTF. CDR3 bases: TGTGCCAGCAGCTTAGGGACAGCCATTGGGGGCTCTGGGGCCAACGTCCTGACTTTC.

The V call is TRBV7-9, the J call TRBJ1-2; D may be TRBD1 (5 bases). V lost 2 bases, J lost 8 bases, and 12 bases lay in between. The CDR3 has 13 residues. The germline V gene encodes CDR1 SEHNR and CDR2 FQNEAQ (reference sequence). The CDR3 DNA reads TGTGCCAGCAGCTTACTGGCAGGGACCGGCTACACCTTC. Protein product: CASSLLAGTGYTF.

The gene calls are TRBV6-5 and TRBJ1-1; no reliable D call. The CDR3 runs 12 residues. V was shortened by 6 bases and J by 5 bases, with 10 bases between the two germline ends. Germline CDR1 is MNHEY and CDR2 is SVGAGI. DNA of the CDR3: TGTGCCAGCAGCCAAGATGGGACTGAAGCTTTCTTT. Translation: CASSQDGTEAFF.

The rearrangement joins TRBV7-2 to TRBJ1-4, with D possibly being TRBD1 (6 bases). Deletions cut 1 base from V and 7 bases from J, with 13 bases between. Per the germline V gene, CDR1 is SGHTA and CDR2 is FQGNSA. The CDR3 totals 15 residues. The CDR3: CASSLVAGVTEKLFF. In DNA form, the CDR3 reads TGTGCCAGCAGCTTAGTCGCAGGGGTAACTGAAAAACTGTTTTTT.

The chain employs TRBV9 and TRBJ2-5; TRBD2 might be the D (5 bases). The V gene's germline CDR1 is SGDLS and CDR2 YYNGEE. The CDR3 runs 15 residues. The V gene lost 5 bases and the J gene lost 2 bases, with 16 bases spanning the gap. The CDR3 DNA sequence: TGTGCCAGCAGTCTTAGAGGGCGGAGACAAGAGACCCAGTACTTC. It specifies CASSLRGRRQETQYF.

The chain is built from TRBV19 and TRBJ1-3, with 8 bases aligning to TRBD1. The CDR3 covers 15 residues. Germline CDR1 is LNHDA and CDR2 is SQIVND (reference sequence). V shed 4 bases, J shed 2 bases, and the junction held 4 bases outside the gene matches. The CDR3 DNA follows: TGTGCCAGTAGTACCGTGACAGGGGCTGGAAACACCATATATTTT. This translates into CASSTVTGAGNTIYF.

The rearrangement uses TRBV19 and TRBJ1-5, with D perhaps matching TRBD1 (5 bases). The V gene's germline CDR1 is LNHDA and CDR2 SQIVND (reference sequence). The CDR3 contains 16 residues. Between the trimmed V and J ends, which lost 3 bases and 3 bases, there was a span of 15 bases. CDR3 sequence (DNA): TGTGCCAGTAGTATCCCTCCCGGGGCAAACAATCAGCCCCAGCATTTT. Translation gives CASSIPPGANNQPQHF.

For this clone: The junction and the germline gene differ at one end; a read error may be behind it. The rearrangement joins TRBV6-2 or TRBV6-3 to TRBJ2-1; D not resolved. This CDR3 has 13 residues. Germline V gene lookup returns CDR1 MNHEY and CDR2 SVGEGT. CDR3 in amino acids: CASSYYPYNEQFF. As DNA, the CDR3 is TGTGCCAGCAGCTACTATCCCTACAATGAGCAGTTCTTC.

The CDR3 spells CASSLGLAGGPEYF. The CDR3 DNA sequence: TGCGCCAGCAGCCTCGGACTAGCGGGGGGGCCGGAGTACTTC. V usage is TRBV5-1 and J usage is TRBJ2-7; 15 positions match TRBD2. CDR3 length equals 14 residues. V was pared by 4 bases and J by 11 bases, with 7 bases of the junction left unmatched. Germline V gives CDR1 SGHRS, CDR2 YFSETQ.

The CDR3 bases are TGCAGCGTTGAAATTACACCGGGACAGGGGGCCTTCTACGAGCAGTACTTC. Its translation is CSVEITPGQGAFYEQYF. V is TRBV29-1 and J is TRBJ2-7, with 12 bases identical to TRBD1. The CDR3 has 17 residues. Germline assignment: CDR1 SQVTM and CDR2 ANQGSEA. V shed 2 bases and J 3 bases; nucleotides not matched to a gene: 11.

The chain couples TRBV5-8 to TRBJ1-2; D possibly corresponds to TRBD1 (5 bases). In germline, CDR1 is SGHTS, CDR2 YDEGEE. Trimming took off 1 base at V and 4 bases at J, with 14 bases between the two ends. The CDR3 has 15 residues. CDR3 loop: CASSLWRGTGYGYTF. The CDR3 bases are TGTGCCAGCAGCTTGTGGCGAGGGACGGGCTATGGCTACACCTTC. The full variable domain, rest sourced from reference TRBV5-8 and TRBJ1-2, is EAGVTQSPTHLIKTRGQQATLRCSPISGHTSVYWYQQALGLGLQFLLWYDEGEERNRGNFPPRFSGRQFPNYSSELNVNALELEDSALYLCASSLWRGTGYGYTFGSGTRLTVV.

CDR3 region: CASSSRGLSTDTQYF. The DNA for the CDR3 is TGTGCCAGCAGCTCCCGTGGGTTGAGCACAGATACGCAGTATTTT. V usage is TRBV7-3 and J usage is TRBJ2-3; D is unclear. Germline CDR1 reads SGHTA; CDR2 reads FQGTGA. Trimming took off 4 bases at V and 0 bases at J, with 11 bases between the two ends. This CDR3 comprises 15 residues.

In this sample, this clone turned up once. This rearrangement joins TRBV27 to TRBJ2-7; D not certain. The CDR3 has 14 amino acids. Trimming took 7 bases from V and 5 from J, leaving 18 bases between them. Germline CDR1 MNHEY, CDR2 SMNVEV (reference sequence). CDR3: CASTPRVGLDEQYF. The CDR3 coding sequence is TGTGCCAGCACCCCTAGGGTAGGTCTCGACGAGCAGTACTTC.

The J gene is TRBJ1-1, the V gene TRBV1. TRBV1 is listed as a pseudogene. This CDR3 has 14 residues. The CDR3 bases are TGCACCAGCAGCCTCTCCGGGGGGAACACTGAAGCTTTCTTT. This codes for CTSSLSGGNTEAFF.

This clone was detected once. The chain is built from TRBV29-1 and TRBJ1-2; D gene uncertain. Trimming took off 6 bases at V and 0 bases at J, with 11 bases between the two ends. CDR1 SQVTM and CDR2 ANQGSEA come from the germline V gene. The CDR3 spans 13 residues. Written as DNA, the CDR3 is TGCAGCGTGACCGGCAGGTCTAACTATGGCTACACCTTC. This codes for CSVTGRSNYGYTF.

The chain has TRBV19 and TRBJ1-2; D may be TRBD1 (5 bases). V was clipped by 5 bases and J by 7 bases, with 26 bases between them. This CDR3 is built from 17 residues. Per germline, CDR1 LNHDA and CDR2 SQIVND (reference sequence). The CDR3 region is CASSSPREGRWKSGYTF. The DNA for the CDR3 is TGTGCCAGTAGTTCCCCGAGGGAGGGGCGCTGGAAGTCTGGCTACACCTTC.

The chain combines TRBV20-1 with TRBJ2-5; D uncertain. The CDR3 covers 10 residues. Trimming removed 4 bases at V and 3 bases at J, with 3 bases between. Germline CDR1 DFQATT, CDR2 SNEGSKA (reference sequence). CDR3 residues: CSANKETQYF. The CDR3 DNA sequence: TGCAGTGCTAATAAAGAGACCCAGTACTTC.

Only a few counts were recorded for this clone. The V call is TRBV2, the J call TRBJ2-5; D may match TRBD1 or TRBD2 (7 bases each). V was clipped by 9 bases and J by 1 base, with 12 bases between them. This CDR3 has 13 amino acids. In germline, CDR1 is SNHLY, CDR2 FYNNEI. The CDR3 DNA sequence: TGTGCCAGGAGGGAGGGGGCCCAAGAGACCCAGTACTTC. Translation: CARREGAQETQYF.

The chain uses TRBV6-6 and TRBJ2-1; D tentatively fits TRBD1 or TRBD2 (5 bases each). Trimming cost V 10 bases and J 7 bases, with 20 bases left between them. From germline, CDR1 is MNHNY and CDR2 SVGAGI (reference sequence). This CDR3 region has 14 residues. CDR3 protein: CATEPGDGPNEQFF. CDR3 DNA sequence: TGTGCCACCGAACCCGGGGACGGTCCGAATGAGCAGTTCTTC.

This rearrangement joins TRBV6-2 or TRBV6-3 to TRBJ1-2, with 8 bases aligning to TRBD1. The germline V gene has CDR1 MNHEY and CDR2 SVGEGT. The CDR3 length is 14 residues. The V segment lost 2 bases and the J segment 7 bases; nucleotides outside the gene matches: 6. The CDR3, as DNA: TGTGCCAGCAGTTACAGACGGACAGGGTTTGGCTACACCTTC. It translates to CASSYRRTGFGYTF.

The chain recombines TRBV27 with TRBJ1-4, with D possibly being TRBD1 (6 bases). V was clipped by 6 bases and J by 3 bases, with 11 bases between them. Per germline, CDR1 MNHEY and CDR2 SMNVEV (reference sequence). The CDR3 runs to 14 residues. CDR3 sequence reads: CASREGQSNEKLFF. In nucleotides, the CDR3 is TGTGCCAGCAGAGAAGGACAGTCTAATGAAAAACTGTTTTTT.

The gene calls are TRBV19 and TRBJ1-3; D remains ambiguous. CDR1 LNHDA and CDR2 SQIVND come from the germline V gene (reference sequence). The V gene lost 11 bases and the J gene lost 1 base, with 12 bases spanning the gap. This CDR3 is 13 amino acids long. The CDR3 nucleotides read TGTGCCTGTGAGCGGCAATCTGGAAACACCATATATTTT. Protein sequence: CACERQSGNTIYF.

The rearrangement joins TRBV6-2 or TRBV6-3 to TRBJ1-5, with D uncertain. The CDR3 is made up of 16 amino acids. Germline-derived CDR1 and CDR2 are MNHEY and SVGEGT. Trimming took off 2 bases at V and 0 bases at J, with 11 bases between the two ends. The CDR3 is CASSYDREGSNQPQHF. Here the CDR3 DNA reads TGTGCCAGCAGTTACGATCGGGAGGGTAGCAATCAGCCCCAGCATTTT.